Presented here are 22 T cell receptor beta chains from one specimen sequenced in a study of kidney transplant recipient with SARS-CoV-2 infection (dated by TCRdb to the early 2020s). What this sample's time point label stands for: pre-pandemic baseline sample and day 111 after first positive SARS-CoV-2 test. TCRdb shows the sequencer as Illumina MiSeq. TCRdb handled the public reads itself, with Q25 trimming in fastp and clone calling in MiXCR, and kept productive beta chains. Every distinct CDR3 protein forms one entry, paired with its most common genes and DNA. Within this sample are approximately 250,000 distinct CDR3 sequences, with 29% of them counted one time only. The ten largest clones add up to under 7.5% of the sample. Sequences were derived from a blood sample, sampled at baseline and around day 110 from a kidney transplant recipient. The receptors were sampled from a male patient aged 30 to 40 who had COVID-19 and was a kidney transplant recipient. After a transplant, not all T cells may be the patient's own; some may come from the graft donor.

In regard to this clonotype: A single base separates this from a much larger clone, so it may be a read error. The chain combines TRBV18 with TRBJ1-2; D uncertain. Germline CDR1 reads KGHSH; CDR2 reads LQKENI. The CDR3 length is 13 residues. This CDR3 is CARSPRENYGYTF. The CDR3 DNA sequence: TGTGCCAGATCACCGCGGGAGAACTATGGCTACACCTTC.

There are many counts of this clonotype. The DNA for the CDR3 is TGTGCCAGCAGCCCAGTCCACGATCTCGGAAAGACCTATGGCTACACCTTC. Translated, it gives CASSPVHDLGKTYGYTF. The chain couples TRBV11-3 to TRBJ1-2; D is undetermined. The ends were cut back, 5 bases at V and 4 bases at J, with 23 bases in the middle. This CDR3 region has 17 residues. CDR1 is SGHNT and CDR2 is YENEEA in the germline V gene.

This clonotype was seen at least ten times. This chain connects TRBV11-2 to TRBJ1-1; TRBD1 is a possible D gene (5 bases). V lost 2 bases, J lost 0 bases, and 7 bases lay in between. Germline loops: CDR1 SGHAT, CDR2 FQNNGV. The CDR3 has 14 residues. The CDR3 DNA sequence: TGTGCCAGCAGCTTATGGACAATGAACACTGAAGCTTTCTTT. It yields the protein CASSLWTMNTEAFF.

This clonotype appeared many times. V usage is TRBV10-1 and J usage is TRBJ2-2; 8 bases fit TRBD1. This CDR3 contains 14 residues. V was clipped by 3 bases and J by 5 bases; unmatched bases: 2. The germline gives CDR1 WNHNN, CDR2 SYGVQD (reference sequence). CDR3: CASSDTGGTGELFF. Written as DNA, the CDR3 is TGCGCCAGCAGTGATACAGGGGGTACCGGGGAGCTGTTTTTT.

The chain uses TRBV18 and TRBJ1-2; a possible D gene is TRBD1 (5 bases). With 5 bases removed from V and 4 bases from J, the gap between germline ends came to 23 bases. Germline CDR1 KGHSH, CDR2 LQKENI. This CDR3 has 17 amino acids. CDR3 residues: CASSVKPDIWKTYGYTF. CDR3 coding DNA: TGTGCCAGCTCAGTGAAACCGGACATTTGGAAGACCTATGGCTACACCTTC.

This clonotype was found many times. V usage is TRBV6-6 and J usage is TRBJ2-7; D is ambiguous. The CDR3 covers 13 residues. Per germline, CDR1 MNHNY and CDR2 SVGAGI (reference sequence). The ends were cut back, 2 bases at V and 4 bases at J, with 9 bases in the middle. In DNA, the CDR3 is TGTGCCAGCAGTTACGGGGTAAGGTACGAGCAGTACTTC. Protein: CASSYGVRYEQYF.

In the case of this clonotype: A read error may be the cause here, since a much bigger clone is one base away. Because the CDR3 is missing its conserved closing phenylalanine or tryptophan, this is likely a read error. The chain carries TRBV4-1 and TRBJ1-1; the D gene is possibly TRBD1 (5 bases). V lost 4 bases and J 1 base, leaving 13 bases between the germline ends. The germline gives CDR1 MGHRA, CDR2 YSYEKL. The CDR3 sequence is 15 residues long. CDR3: CASSPGHTGNTEAFL. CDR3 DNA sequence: TGCGCCAGCAGCCCTGGACATACAGGGAACACTGAAGCTTTCCTT.

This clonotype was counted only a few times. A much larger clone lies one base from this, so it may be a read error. CDR3 coding DNA: TGTGCCAGCAGCTGTGTCTATCCCATTTCTTTCTCTGAGACCCAGCACTTC. This encodes CASSCVYPISFSETQHF. The chain links TRBV3-1 to TRBJ2-5; no clear D gene. In germline, CDR1 is LGHDT, CDR2 YNNKEL (reference sequence). This CDR3 comprises 17 residues.

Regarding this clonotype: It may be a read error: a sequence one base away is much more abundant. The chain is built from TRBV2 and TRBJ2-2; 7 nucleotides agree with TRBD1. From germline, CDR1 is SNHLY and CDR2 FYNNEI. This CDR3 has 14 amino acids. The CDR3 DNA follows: TGTGCCGGAACACAGGGGCTGGACACCGGGAAGCTGTTTTTT. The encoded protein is CAGTQGLDTGKLFF. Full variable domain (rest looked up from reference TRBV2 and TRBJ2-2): EPEVTQTPSHQVTQMGQEVILRCVPISNHLYFYWYRQILGQKVEFLVSFYNNEISEKSEIFDDQFSVERPDGSNFTLKIRSTKLEDSAMYFCAGTQGLDTGKLFFGEGSRLTVL.

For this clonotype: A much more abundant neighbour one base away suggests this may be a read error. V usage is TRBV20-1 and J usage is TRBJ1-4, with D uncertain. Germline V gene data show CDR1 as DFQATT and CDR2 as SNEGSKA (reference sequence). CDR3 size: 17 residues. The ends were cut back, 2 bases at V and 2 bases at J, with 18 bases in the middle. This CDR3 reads CSARSVRVLPTNEKLFF. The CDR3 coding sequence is TGCAGTGCTAGAAGTGTGAGGGTCCTTCCGACTAATGAAAAACTGTTTTTT.

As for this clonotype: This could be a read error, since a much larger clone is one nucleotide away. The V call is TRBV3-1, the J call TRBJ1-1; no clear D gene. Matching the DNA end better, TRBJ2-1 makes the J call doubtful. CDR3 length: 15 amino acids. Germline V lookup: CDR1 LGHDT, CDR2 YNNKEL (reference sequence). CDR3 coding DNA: TGTGCCAGCAGCCAGGATGCTACCTTTATGTATGAGCAGTTCTTC. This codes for CASSQDATFMYEQFF.

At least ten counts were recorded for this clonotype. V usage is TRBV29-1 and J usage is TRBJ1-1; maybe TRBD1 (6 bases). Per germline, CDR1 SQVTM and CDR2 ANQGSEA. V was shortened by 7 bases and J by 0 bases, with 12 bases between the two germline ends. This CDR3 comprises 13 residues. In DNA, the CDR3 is TGCAGCGGCCGGACAGCTATGAACACTGAAGCTTTCTTT. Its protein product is CSGRTAMNTEAFF. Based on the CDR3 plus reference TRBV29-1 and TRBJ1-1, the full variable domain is SAVISQKPSRDICQRGTSLTIQCQVDSQVTMMFWYRQQPGQSLTLIATANQGSEATYESGFVIDKFPISRPNLTFSTLTVSNMSPEDSSIYLCSGRTAMNTEAFFGQGTRLTVV.

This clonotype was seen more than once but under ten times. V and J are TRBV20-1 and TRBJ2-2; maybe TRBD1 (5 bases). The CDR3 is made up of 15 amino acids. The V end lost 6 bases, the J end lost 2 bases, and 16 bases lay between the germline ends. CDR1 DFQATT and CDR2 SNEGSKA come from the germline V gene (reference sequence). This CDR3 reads CSAPRKGPNTGELFF. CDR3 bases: TGCAGTGCCCCGAGGAAGGGGCCTAACACCGGGGAGCTGTTTTTT.

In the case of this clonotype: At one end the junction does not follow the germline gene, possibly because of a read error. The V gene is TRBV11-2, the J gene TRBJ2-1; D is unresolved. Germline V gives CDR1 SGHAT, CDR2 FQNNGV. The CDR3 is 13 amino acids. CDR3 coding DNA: TGTGCCAGCAGCTTAGGGCTAGTTAGTGAGCAGTCCTTC. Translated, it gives CASSLGLVSEQSF.

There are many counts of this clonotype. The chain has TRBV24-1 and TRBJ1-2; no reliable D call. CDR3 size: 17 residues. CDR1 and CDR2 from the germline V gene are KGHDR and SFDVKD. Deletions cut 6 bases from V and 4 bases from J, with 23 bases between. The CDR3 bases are TGTGCCACCAGTACACTGTTTAGTACCAGAAAGACCTATGGCTACACCTTC. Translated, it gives CATSTLFSTRKTYGYTF.

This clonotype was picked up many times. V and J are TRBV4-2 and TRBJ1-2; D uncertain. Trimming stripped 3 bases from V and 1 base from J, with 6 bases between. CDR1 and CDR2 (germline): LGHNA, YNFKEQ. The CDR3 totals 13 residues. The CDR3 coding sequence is TGTGCCAGCAGCCACCGAAGTAACTATGGCTACACCTTC. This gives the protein CASSHRSNYGYTF.

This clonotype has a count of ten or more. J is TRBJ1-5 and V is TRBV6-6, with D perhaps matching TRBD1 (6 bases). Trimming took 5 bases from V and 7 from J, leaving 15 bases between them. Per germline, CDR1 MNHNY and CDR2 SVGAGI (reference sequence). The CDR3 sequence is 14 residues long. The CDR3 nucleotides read TGTGCCAGCAGTGAGAAAGGGGGGATCCAGCCCCAGCATTTT. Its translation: CASSEKGGIQPQHF.

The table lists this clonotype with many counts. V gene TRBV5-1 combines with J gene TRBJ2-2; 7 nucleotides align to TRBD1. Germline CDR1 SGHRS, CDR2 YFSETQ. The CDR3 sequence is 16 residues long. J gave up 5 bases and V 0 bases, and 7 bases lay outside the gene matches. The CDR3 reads CASSLAGTELTGELFF. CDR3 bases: TGCGCCAGCAGCTTGGCGGGGACAGAGTTGACCGGGGAGCTGTTTTTT.

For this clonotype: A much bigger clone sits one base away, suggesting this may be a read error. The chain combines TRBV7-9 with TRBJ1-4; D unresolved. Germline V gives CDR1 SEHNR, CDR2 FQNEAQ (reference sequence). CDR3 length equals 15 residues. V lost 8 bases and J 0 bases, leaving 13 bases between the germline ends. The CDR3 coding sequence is TGTGCCAGCGGCGACGGGTTTGCAACTAATGAAAAACTGTTTTTT. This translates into CASGDGFATNEKLFF.

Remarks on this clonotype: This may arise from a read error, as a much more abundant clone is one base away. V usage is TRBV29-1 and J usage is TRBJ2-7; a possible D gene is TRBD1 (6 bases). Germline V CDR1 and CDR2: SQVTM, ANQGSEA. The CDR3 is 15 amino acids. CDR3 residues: CSVGGGWGRGYERYF. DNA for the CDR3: TGCAGCGTTGGGGGTGGATGGGGGCGCGGGTACGAGCGGTACTTC.

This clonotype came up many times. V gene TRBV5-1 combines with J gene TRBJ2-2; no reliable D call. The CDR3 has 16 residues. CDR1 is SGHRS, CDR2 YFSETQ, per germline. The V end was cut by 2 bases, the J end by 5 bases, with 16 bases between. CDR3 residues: CASSFSGRMRTGELFF. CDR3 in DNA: TGCGCCAGCAGCTTTAGTGGTCGGATGCGTACCGGGGAGCTGTTTTTT.

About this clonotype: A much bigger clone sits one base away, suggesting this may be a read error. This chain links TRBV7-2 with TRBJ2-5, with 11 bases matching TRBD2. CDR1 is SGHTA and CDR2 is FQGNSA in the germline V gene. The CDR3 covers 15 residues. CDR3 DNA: TGTGCCAGCAGGTTTAGCGGGGGGGCACGGGAGACCCAGTGCTTC. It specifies CASRFSGGARETQCF.